Reported below is one T cell receptor (beta chain). The data were taken from a study of CD4 T cells in relation to SARS-CoV-2 and coronaviruses. Study details: A couple of subjects were Hispanic; patients were under 10 males and a few females.

Germline CDR1 LNHDA, CDR2 SQIVND (reference sequence). The CDR3 has 16 residues. J gave up 6 bases and V 6 bases, and 11 bases lay outside the gene matches. Profiling relied on immunoSEQ multiplex PCR, and the TCRdb table lists in-frame clones only, not all of them. The table records approximately 60,000 clones, just over 90% of them present only once. This sequence joins TRBV19 and TRBJ2-7; TRBD2 aligns across 13 bases. This clonotype was obtained from an adult with COVID-19. Sequences were obtained from naive CD4+ T cells from PBMCs. Subset of the sample: naive CD4+ T cells isolated by negative enrichment. The CDR3 DNA is TGTGCCAGTAGCTGGACTAGCGGGAGTGGTGCGGGCGAGCAGTACTTC. Translated: CASSWTSGSGAGEQYF.